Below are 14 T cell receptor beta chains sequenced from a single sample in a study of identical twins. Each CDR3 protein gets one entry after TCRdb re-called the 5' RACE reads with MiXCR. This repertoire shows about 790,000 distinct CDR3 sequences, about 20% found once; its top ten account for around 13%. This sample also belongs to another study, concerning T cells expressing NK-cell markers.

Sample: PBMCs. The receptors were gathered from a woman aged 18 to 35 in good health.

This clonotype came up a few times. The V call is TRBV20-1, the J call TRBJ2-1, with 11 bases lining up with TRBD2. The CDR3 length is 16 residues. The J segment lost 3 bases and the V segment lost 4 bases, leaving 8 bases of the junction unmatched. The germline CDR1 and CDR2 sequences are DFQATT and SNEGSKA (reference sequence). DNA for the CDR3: TGCAGTGCTAATCTCGGGACTAGCGGCATCTACAATGAGCAGTTCTTC. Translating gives CSANLGTSGIYNEQFF.

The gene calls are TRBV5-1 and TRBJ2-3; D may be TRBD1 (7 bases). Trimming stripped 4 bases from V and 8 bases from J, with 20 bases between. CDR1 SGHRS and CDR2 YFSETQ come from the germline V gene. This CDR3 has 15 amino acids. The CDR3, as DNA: TGCGCCAGCAGCCCAGGGGGACTGGGGCCGGGTACGCAGTATTTT. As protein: CASSPGGLGPGTQYF.

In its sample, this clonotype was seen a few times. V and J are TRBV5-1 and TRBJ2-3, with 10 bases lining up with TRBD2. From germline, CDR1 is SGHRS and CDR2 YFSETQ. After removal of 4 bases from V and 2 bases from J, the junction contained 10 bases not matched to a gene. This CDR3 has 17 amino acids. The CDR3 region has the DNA TGCGCCAGCAGCCCAATAGCGGGGGGCGTGAACACAGATACGCAGTATTTT. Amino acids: CASSPIAGGVNTDTQYF.

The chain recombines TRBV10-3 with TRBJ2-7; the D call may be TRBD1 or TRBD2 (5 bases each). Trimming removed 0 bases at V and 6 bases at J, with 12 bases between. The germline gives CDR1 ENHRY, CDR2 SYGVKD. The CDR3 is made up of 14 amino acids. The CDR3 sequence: CAISESSPRGEQYF. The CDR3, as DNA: TGTGCCATCAGTGAGTCCTCCCCGAGGGGCGAGCAGTACTTC.

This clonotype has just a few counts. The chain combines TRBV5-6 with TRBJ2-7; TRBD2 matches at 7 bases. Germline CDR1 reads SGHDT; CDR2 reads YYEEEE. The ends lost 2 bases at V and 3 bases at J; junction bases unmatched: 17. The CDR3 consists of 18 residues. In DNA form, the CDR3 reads TGTGCCAGCAGCTTTAGCAGCGGGATTCCTCTGTCAGTCTACGAGCAGTACTTC. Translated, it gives CASSFSSGIPLSVYEQYF.

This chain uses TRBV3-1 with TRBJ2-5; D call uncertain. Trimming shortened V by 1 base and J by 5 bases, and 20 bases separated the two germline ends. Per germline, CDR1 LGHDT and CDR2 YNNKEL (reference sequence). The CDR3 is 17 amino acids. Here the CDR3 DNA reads TGTGCCAGCAGCCAAGTACGAAGGATAATGTCGAGGGAGACCCAGTACTTC. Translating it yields CASSQVRRIMSRETQYF.

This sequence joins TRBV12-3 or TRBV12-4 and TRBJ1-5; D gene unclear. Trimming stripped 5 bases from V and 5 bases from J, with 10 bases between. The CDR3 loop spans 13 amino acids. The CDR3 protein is CASSESRYQPQHF. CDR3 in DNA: TGTGCCAGCAGTGAGTCCAGATATCAGCCCCAGCATTTT.

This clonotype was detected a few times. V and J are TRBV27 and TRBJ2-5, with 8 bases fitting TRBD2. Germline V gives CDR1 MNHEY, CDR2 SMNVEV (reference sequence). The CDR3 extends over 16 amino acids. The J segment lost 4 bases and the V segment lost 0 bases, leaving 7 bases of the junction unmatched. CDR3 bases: TGTGCCAGCAGTTTATCGTTGGGGACTAGGGGAGAGACCCAGTACTTC. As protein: CASSLSLGTRGETQYF.

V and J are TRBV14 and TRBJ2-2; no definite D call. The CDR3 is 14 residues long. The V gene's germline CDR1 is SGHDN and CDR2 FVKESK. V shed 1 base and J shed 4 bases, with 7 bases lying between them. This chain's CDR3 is CASSQVIGTGELFF. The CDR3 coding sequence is TGTGCCAGCAGCCAAGTCATAGGCACCGGGGAGCTGTTTTTT.

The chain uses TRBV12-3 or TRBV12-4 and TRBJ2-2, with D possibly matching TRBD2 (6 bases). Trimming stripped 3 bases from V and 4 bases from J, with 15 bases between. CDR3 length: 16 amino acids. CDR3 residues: CASSFARQGGTGELFF. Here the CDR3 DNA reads TGTGCCAGCAGTTTCGCTCGGCAGGGAGGCACCGGGGAGCTGTTTTTT.

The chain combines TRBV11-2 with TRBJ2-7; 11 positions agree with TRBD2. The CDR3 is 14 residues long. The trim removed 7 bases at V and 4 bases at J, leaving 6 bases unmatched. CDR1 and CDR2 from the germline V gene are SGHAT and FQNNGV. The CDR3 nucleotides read TGTGCCAGCAAACTCGGGACTAGCGGTTACGAGCAGTACTTC. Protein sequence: CASKLGTSGYEQYF.

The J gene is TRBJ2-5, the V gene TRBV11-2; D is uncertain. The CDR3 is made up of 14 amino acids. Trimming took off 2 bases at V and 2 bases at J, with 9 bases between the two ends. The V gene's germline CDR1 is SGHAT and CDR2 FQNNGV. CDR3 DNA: TGTGCCAGCAGCTTATTTTTACAGCAAGAGACCCAGTACTTC. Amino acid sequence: CASSLFLQQETQYF. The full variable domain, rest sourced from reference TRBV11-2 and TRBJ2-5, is EAGVAQSPRYKIIEKRQSVAFWCNPISGHATLYWYQQILGQGPKLLIQFQNNGVVDDSQLPKDRFSAERLKGVDSTLKIQPAKLEDSAVYLCASSLFLQQETQYFGPGTRLLVL.

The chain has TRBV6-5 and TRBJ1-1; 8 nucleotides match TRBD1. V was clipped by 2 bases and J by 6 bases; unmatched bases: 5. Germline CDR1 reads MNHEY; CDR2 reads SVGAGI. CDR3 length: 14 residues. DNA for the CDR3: TGTGCCAGCAGTTACCGACAGGGGAGAGCTGAAGCTTTCTTT. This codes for CASSYRQGRAEAFF.

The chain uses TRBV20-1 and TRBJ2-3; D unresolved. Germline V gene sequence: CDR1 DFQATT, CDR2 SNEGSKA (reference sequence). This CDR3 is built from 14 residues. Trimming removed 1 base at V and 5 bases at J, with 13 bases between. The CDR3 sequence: CSARVLAVGDTQYF. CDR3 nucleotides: TGCAGTGCTAGAGTTCTGGCCGTCGGAGATACGCAGTATTTT.